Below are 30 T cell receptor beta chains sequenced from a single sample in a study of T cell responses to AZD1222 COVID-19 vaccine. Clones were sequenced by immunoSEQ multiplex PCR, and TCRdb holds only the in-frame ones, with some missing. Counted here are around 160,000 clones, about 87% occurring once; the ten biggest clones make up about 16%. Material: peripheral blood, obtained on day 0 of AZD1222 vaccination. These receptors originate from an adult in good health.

CDR3 DNA: TGTGCCACCAGTACTACCGCCGGGACAGGGTCACTCCAAGAGACCCAGTACTTC. Its translation is CATSTTAGTGSLQETQYF. The chain couples TRBV24-1 to TRBJ2-5; TRBD1 matches 9 bases. Germline V gene data show CDR1 as KGHDR and CDR2 as SFDVKD. With 6 bases clipped from V and 1 base from J, the junction kept 14 bases outside the gene matches. CDR3 size: 18 residues.

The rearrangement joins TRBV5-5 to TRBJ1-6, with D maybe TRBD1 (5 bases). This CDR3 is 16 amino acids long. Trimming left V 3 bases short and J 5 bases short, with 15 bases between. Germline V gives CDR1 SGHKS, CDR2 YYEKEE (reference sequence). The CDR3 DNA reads TGTGCCAGCAGCTCCCGGGACGGGGCGAATAATTCACCCCTCCACTTT. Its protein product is CASSSRDGANNSPLHF.

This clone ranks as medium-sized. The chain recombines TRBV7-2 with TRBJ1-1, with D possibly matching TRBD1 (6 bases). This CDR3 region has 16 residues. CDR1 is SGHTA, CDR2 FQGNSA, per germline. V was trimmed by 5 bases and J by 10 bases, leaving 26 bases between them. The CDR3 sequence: CASSLDRWEGRERAFF. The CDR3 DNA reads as TGTGCCAGCAGCCTCGACAGGTGGGAGGGCAGGGAACGAGCTTTCTTT.

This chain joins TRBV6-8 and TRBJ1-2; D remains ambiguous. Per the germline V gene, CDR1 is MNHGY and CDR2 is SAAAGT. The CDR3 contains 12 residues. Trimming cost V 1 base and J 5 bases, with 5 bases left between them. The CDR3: CASSYLGYGYTF. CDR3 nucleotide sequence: TGTGCCAGCAGTTACTTGGGGTATGGCTACACCTTC.

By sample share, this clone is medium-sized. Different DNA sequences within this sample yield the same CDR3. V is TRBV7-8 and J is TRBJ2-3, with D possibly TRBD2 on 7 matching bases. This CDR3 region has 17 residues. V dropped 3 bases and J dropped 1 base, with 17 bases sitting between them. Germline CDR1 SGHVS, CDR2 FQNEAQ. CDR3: CASSFPGGGRRTDTQYF. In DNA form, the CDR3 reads TGTGCCAGCAGCTTCCCTGGGGGGGGGCGTCGCACAGATACGCAGTATTTT. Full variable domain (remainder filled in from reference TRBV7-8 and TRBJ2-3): GAGVSQSPRYKVAKRGQDVALRCDPISGHVSLFWYQQALGQGPEFLTYFQNEAQLDKSGLPSDRFFAERPEGSVSTLKIQRTQQEDSAVYLCASSFPGGGRRTDTQYFGPGTRLTVL.

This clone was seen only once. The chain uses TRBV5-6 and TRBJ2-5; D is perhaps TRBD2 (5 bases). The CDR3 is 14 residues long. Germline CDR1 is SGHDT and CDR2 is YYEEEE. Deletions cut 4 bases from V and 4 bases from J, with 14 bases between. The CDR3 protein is CASSHPRSGETQYF. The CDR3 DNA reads TGTGCCAGCAGCCACCCTAGAAGCGGAGAGACCCAGTACTTC.

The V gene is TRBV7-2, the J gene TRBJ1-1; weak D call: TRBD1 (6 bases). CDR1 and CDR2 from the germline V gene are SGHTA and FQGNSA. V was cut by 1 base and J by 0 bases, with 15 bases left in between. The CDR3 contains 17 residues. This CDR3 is CASSLDSRGWVNTEAFF. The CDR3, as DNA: TGTGCCAGCAGCTTAGATTCCAGGGGATGGGTGAACACTGAAGCTTTCTTT.

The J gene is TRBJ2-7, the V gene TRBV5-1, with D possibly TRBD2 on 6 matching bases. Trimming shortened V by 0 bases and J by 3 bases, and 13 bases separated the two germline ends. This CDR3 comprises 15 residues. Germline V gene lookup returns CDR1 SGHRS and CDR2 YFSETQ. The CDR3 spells CASSLGGLPNYEQYF. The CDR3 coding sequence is TGCGCCAGCAGCTTGGGAGGACTACCCAACTACGAGCAGTACTTC. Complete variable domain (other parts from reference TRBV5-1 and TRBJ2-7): KAGVTQTPRYLIKTRGQQVTLSCSPISGHRSVSWYQQTPGQGLQFLFEYFSETQRNKGNFPGRFSGRQFSNSRSEMNVSTLELGDSALYLCASSLGGLPNYEQYFGPGTRLTVT.

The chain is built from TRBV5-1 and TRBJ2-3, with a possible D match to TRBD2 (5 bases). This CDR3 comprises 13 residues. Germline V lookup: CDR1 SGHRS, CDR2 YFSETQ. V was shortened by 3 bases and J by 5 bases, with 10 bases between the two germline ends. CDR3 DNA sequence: TGCGCCAGCAGCTGGACTCAACGAGATACGCAGTATTTT. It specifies CASSWTQRDTQYF. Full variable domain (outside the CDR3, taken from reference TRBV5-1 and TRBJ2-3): KAGVTQTPRYLIKTRGQQVTLSCSPISGHRSVSWYQQTPGQGLQFLFEYFSETQRNKGNFPGRFSGRQFSNSRSEMNVSTLELGDSALYLCASSWTQRDTQYFGPGTRLTVL.

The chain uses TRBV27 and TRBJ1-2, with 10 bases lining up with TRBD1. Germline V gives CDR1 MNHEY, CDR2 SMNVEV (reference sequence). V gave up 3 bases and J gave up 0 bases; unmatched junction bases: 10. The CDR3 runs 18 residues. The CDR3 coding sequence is TGTGCCAGCAGTTTCCGAAAGGGACAGGGGTTATCTAACTATGGCTACACCTTC. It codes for CASSFRKGQGLSNYGYTF.

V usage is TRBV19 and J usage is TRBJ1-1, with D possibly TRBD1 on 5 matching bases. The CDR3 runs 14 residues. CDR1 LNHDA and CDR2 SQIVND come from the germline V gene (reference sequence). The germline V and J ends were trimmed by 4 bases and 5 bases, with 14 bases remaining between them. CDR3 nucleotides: TGTGCCAGTAGTAGCGGCAGGGCTGAGACTGAAGCTTTCTTT. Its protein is CASSSGRAETEAFF.

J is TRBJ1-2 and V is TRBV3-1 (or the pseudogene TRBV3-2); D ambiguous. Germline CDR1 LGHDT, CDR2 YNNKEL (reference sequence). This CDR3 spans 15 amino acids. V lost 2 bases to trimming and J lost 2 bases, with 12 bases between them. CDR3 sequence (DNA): TGTGCCAGCAGCCAACTGTTCAGTTTAAACTATGGCTACACCTTC. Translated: CASSQLFSLNYGYTF.

CDR3 nucleotides: TGCGCCAGCAGCGTAGGGGCTAGCGGACAAGAGACCCAGTACTTC. Amino acids: CASSVGASGQETQYF. The chain uses TRBV5-1 and TRBJ2-5; TRBD2 matches at 7 bases. The CDR3 totals 15 residues. CDR1 is SGHRS and CDR2 is YFSETQ in the germline V gene. Losses at the gene ends were 4 bases for V and 2 bases for J; bases not matched to a gene: 8. Based on the CDR3 plus reference TRBV5-1 and TRBJ2-5, the full variable domain is KAGVTQTPRYLIKTRGQQVTLSCSPISGHRSVSWYQQTPGQGLQFLFEYFSETQRNKGNFPGRFSGRQFSNSRSEMNVSTLELGDSALYLCASSVGASGQETQYFGPGTRLLVL.

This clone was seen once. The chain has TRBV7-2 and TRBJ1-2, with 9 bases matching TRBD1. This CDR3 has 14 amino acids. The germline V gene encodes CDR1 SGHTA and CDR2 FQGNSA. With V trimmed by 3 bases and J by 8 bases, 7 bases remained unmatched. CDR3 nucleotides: TGTGCCAGCAGCTTCGACAGGGGGGCGGAGGGCTACACCTTC. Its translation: CASSFDRGAEGYTF.

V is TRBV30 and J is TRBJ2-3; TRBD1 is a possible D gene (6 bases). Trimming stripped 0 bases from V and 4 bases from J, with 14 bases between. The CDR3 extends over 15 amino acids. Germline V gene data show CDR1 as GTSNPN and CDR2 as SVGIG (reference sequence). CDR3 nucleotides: TGTGCCTGGAGTGTGGGTGGCAGGGGCCCAGATACGCAGTATTTT. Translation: CAWSVGGRGPDTQYF.

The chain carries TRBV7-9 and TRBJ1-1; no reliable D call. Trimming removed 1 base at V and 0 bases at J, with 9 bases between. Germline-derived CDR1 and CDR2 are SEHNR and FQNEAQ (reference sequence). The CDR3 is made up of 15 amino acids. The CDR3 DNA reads TGTGCCAGCAGCTTAGGGGCCGGTTTGAACACTGAAGCTTTCTTT. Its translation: CASSLGAGLNTEAFF.

Here the CDR3 DNA reads TGCGCCAGCGAGAGAGGAGATGAAGGGGAGCAGTACTTC. Its protein product is CASERGDEGEQYF. The chain links TRBV5-1 to TRBJ2-7; no clear D gene. The V end was cut by 7 bases, the J end by 7 bases, with 18 bases between. The CDR3 has 13 residues. CDR1 and CDR2 from the germline V gene are SGHRS and YFSETQ.

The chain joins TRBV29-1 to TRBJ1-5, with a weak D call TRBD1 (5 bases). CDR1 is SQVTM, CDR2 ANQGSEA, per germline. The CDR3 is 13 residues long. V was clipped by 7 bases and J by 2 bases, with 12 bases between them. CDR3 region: CSAAGDGNQPQHF. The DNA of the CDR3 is TGCAGCGCCGCGGGGGACGGCAATCAGCCCCAGCATTTT.

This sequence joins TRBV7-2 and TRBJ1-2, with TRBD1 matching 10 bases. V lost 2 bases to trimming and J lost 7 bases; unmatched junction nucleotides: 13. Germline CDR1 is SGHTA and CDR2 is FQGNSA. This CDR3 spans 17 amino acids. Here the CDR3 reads CASSLPKRQGARGGYTF. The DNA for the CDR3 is TGTGCCAGCAGCTTACCGAAAAGACAGGGGGCGCGGGGTGGCTACACCTTC.

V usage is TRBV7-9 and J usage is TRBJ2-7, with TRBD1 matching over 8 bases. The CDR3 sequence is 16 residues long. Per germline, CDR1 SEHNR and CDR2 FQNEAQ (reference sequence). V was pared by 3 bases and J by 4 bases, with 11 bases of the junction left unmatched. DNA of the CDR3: TGTGCCAGCAGCTTCGACCCCGGGACAGGAGGGTACGAGCAGTACTTC. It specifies CASSFDPGTGGYEQYF.

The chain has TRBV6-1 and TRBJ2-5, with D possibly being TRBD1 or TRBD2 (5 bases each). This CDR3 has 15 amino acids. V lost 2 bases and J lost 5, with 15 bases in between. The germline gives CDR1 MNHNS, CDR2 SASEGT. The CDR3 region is CASSELGTASETQYF. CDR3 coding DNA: TGTGCCAGCAGTGAATTGGGGACCGCCTCGGAGACCCAGTACTTC.

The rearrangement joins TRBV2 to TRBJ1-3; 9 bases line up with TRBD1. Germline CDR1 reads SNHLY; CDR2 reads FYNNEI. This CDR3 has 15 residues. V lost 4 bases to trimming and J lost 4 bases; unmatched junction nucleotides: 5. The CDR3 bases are TGTGCCAGCAGTGCGGGACAGGGAATGGGAAACACCATATATTTT. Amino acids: CASSAGQGMGNTIYF.

Here the CDR3 reads CAWSVLSGGPDTQYF. The CDR3 DNA reads as TGTGCCTGGAGTGTACTTAGCGGGGGCCCAGATACGCAGTATTTT. The rearrangement links TRBV30 to TRBJ2-3; 9 nucleotides match TRBD2. CDR3 length: 15 residues. J gave up 4 bases and V 0 bases, and 5 bases lay outside the gene matches. Germline values: CDR1 GTSNPN, CDR2 SVGIG (reference sequence).

The CDR3, as DNA: TGTGCCAGCAGTCGGTTGGCAGGGTCCACTGAAGCTTTCTTT. This gives the protein CASSRLAGSTEAFF. The rearrangement links TRBV28 to TRBJ1-1; D possibly corresponds to TRBD1 (5 bases). This CDR3 spans 14 amino acids. Trimming cost V 5 bases and J 4 bases, with 14 bases left between them. Germline V gene sequence: CDR1 MDHEN, CDR2 SYDVKM.

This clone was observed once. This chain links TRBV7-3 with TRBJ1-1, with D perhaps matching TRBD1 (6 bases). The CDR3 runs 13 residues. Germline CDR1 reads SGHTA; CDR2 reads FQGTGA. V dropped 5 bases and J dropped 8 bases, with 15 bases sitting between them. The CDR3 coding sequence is TGTGCCAGCAGCCCTAGGACAAGGGGGGAAGCTTTCTTT. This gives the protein CASSPRTRGEAFF. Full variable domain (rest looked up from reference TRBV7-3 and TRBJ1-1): GAGVSQTPSNKVTEKGKYVELRCDPISGHTALYWYRQSLGQGPEFLIYFQGTGAADDSGLPNDRFFAVRPEGSVSTLKIQRTERGDSAVYLCASSPRTRGEAFFGQGTRLTVV.

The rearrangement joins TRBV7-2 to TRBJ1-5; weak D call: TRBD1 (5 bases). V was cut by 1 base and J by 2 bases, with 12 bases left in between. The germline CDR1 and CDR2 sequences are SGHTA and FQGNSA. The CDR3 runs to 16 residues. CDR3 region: CASSLERGGGNQPQHF. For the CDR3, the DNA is TGTGCCAGCAGCTTAGAGAGGGGAGGAGGCAATCAGCCCCAGCATTTT.

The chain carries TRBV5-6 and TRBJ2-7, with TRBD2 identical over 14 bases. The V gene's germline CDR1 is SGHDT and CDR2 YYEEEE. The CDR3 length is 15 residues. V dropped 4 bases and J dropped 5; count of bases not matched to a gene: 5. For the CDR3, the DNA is TGTGCCAGCAGCCTAAGGACTAGCGGGGGGCACGAGCAGTACTTC. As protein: CASSLRTSGGHEQYF.

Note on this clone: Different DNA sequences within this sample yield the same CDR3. The CDR3 loop reads CASSLKGDTEAFF. CDR3 nucleotides: TGCGCCAGCAGCTTGAAAGGGGACACTGAAGCTTTCTTT. V gene TRBV5-1 combines with J gene TRBJ1-1, with a weak D call TRBD1 (5 bases). Germline loops: CDR1 SGHRS, CDR2 YFSETQ. With 1 base removed from V and 3 bases from J, the gap between germline ends came to 7 bases. The CDR3 is 13 amino acids.

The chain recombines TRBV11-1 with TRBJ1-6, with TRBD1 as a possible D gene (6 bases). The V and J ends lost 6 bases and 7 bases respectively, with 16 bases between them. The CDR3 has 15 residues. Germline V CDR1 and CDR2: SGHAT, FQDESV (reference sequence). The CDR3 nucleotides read TGTGCCAGCAGAGAAGACCTTAGGGGGAATTCACCCCTCCACTTT. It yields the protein CASREDLRGNSPLHF. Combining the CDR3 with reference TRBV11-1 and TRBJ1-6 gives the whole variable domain EAEVAQSPRYKITEKSQAVAFWCDPISGHATLYWYRQILGQGPELLVQFQDESVVDDSQLPKDRFSAERLKGVDSTLKIQPAELGDSAMYLCASREDLRGNSPLHFGNGTRLTVT.

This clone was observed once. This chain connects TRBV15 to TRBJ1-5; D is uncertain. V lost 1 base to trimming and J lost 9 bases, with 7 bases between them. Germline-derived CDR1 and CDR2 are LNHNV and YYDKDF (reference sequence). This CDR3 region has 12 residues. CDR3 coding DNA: TGTGCCACCAGCAGAGCAGCGCGGCCCCAGCATTTT. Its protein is CATSRAARPQHF. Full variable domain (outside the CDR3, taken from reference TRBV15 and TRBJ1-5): DAMVIQNPRYQVTQFGKPVTLSCSQTLNHNVMYWYQQKSSQAPKLLFHYYDKDFNNEADTPDNFQSRRPNTSFCFLDIRSPGLGDTAMYLCATSRAARPQHFGDGTRLSIL.